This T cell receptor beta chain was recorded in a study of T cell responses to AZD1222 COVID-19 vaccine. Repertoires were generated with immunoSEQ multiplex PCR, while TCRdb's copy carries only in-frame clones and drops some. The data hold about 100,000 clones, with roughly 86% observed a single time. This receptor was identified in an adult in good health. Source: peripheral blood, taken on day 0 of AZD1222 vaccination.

The CDR3 DNA is TGTGCCAGCACCCTACTCGGACCCGTGAACACTGAAGCTTTCTTT. Protein product: CASTLLGPVNTEAFF. The chain carries TRBV6-6 and TRBJ1-1, with D uncertain. CDR3 length: 15 amino acids. The germline CDR1 and CDR2 sequences are MNHNY and SVGAGI (reference sequence). V lost 7 bases and J lost 0, with 15 bases in between.